These 26 T cell receptor beta chains were all obtained from the same sample, sequenced in a study of control samples from healthy donors and cancer patients. TCRdb's table, derived via immunoSEQ multiplex PCR, lists solely in-frame clones and lacks some. The table includes 120,000 to 150,000 clones, less than 90% detected once. The sample was blood. These receptors came from a woman aged 30 to 39 in good health.

This clone occurred a few times. The chain links TRBV6-5 to TRBJ2-3, with D possibly being TRBD2 (5 bases). There are 15 residues in the CDR3. V was cut by 7 bases and J by 3 bases, with 17 bases left in between. Germline assignment: CDR1 MNHEY and CDR2 SVGAGI. CDR3 region: CASIRTTAVTDTQYF. The CDR3 DNA reads TGTGCCAGCATTCGCACTACAGCGGTAACAGATACGCAGTATTTT.

The V gene is TRBV5-4, the J gene TRBJ1-4; D is uncertain. The CDR3 spans 13 residues. Germline CDR1 is SGHNT and CDR2 is YYREEE (reference sequence). The V gene lost 0 bases and the J gene lost 5 bases, with 5 bases spanning the gap. DNA of the CDR3: TGTGCCAGCAGCTTGGGGGCCAATGAAAAACTGTTTTTT. This encodes CASSLGANEKLFF.

This sequence joins TRBV24-1 and TRBJ2-7; D gene uncertain. Germline V gene lookup returns CDR1 KGHDR and CDR2 SFDVKD. This CDR3 has 16 amino acids. V was clipped by 4 bases and J by 2 bases, with 17 bases between them. CDR3 sequence reads: CATSELPARETYEQYF. DNA for the CDR3: TGTGCCACCAGTGAGTTACCAGCAAGGGAAACCTACGAGCAGTACTTC.

The chain has TRBV18 and TRBJ1-3; D gene ambiguous. The V and J ends lost 0 bases and 0 bases respectively, with 9 bases between them. The CDR3 length is 16 residues. Germline V CDR1 and CDR2: KGHSH, LQKENI. The DNA for the CDR3 is TGTGCCAGCTCACCACCCAGAGTCGACTCTGGAAACACCATATATTTT. The encoded protein is CASSPPRVDSGNTIYF. The full variable domain, with the rest looked up from reference TRBV18 and TRBJ1-3, is NAGVMQNPRHLVRRRGQEARLRCSPMKGHSHVYWYRQLPEEGLKFMVYLQKENIIDESGMPKERFSAEFPKEGPSILRIQQVVRGDSAAYFCASSPPRVDSGNTIYFGEGSWLTVV.

This sequence joins TRBV19 and TRBJ1-2; TRBD1 is a possible D gene (6 bases). V dropped 9 bases and J dropped 6 bases, with 11 bases sitting between them. Per germline, CDR1 LNHDA and CDR2 SQIVND (reference sequence). This CDR3 region has 11 residues. CDR3 sequence (DNA): TGTGCCAGCTGGAGGGGGGATGGCTACACCTTC. Translation gives CASWRGDGYTF.

V and J are TRBV19 and TRBJ1-4; no firm D call. Trimming pared 5 bases from V and 5 bases from J, leaving 9 bases between. Germline CDR1 is LNHDA and CDR2 is SQIVND (reference sequence). This CDR3 contains 13 residues. The CDR3 nucleotides read TGTGCCAGTAGTCCGCGGAGAAATGAAAAACTGTTTTTT. It translates to CASSPRRNEKLFF.

The rearrangement uses TRBV9 and TRBJ1-1; 7 bases match TRBD1. The germline gives CDR1 SGDLS, CDR2 YYNGEE. The CDR3 contains 13 residues. V was pared by 4 bases and J by 3 bases, with 3 bases of the junction left unmatched. DNA of the CDR3: TGTGCCAGCAGCTTTGACAGGGACACTGAAGCTTTCTTT. As protein: CASSFDRDTEAFF. The whole variable domain, remainder taken from reference TRBV9 and TRBJ1-1, is DSGVTQTPKHLITATGQRVTLRCSPRSGDLSVYWYQQSLDQGLQFLIQYYNGEERAKGNILERFSAQQFPDLHSELNLSSLELGDSALYFCASSFDRDTEAFFGQGTRLTVV.

The chain combines TRBV6-4 with TRBJ2-2; D is uncertain. The ends were cut back, 6 bases at V and 3 bases at J, with 8 bases in the middle. The CDR3 has 13 amino acids. In germline, CDR1 is MRHNA, CDR2 SNTAGT. Here the CDR3 reads CASRPSDTGELFF. The CDR3 nucleotides are TGTGCCAGCAGACCCTCCGACACCGGGGAGCTGTTTTTT.

This clone was recorded only once. V and J are TRBV5-4 and TRBJ1-3, with 10 bases identical to TRBD1. Trimming removed 0 bases from V and 2 bases from J; junction bases left unmatched: 2. CDR3 size: 16 residues. Germline V gene data show CDR1 as SGHNT and CDR2 as YYREEE (reference sequence). The CDR3 nucleotides read TGTGCCAGCAGCTTGGCCGGGACAGGGGCTGGAAACACCATATATTTT. Translated, it gives CASSLAGTGAGNTIYF.

The chain combines TRBV28 with TRBJ1-1; D remains ambiguous. This CDR3 is built from 19 residues. V lost 6 bases to trimming and J lost 1 base, with 27 bases between them. Per the germline V gene, CDR1 is MDHEN and CDR2 is SYDVKM. The DNA of the CDR3 is TGTGCCAGCAGAAGTTGGACCCGACAACCAGGCCCCGCGAACACTGAAGCTTTCTTT. This encodes CASRSWTRQPGPANTEAFF.

The chain recombines TRBV27 with TRBJ2-2, with 11 positions matching TRBD2. CDR3 length equals 20 residues. Germline V gene lookup returns CDR1 MNHEY and CDR2 SMNVEV (reference sequence). Trimming cost V 5 bases and J 3 bases; bases outside gene matches: 17. CDR3 in DNA: TGTGCCAGCAGTCCCCTACTAGCGGGAGAGGGTTATACGGACACCGGGGAGCTGTTTTTT. Protein: CASSPLLAGEGYTDTGELFF.

The V and J genes are TRBV19 and TRBJ2-7; possibly TRBD1 for D (5 bases). The CDR3 runs 13 residues. The V end was cut by 3 bases, the J end by 6 bases, with 12 bases between. Germline V CDR1 and CDR2: LNHDA, SQIVND (reference sequence). CDR3 in DNA: TGTGCCAGTAGTATGGCGCAGGGATCCGAGCAGTACTTC. Protein sequence: CASSMAQGSEQYF.

This clone was picked up a small number of times. This chain links TRBV18 with TRBJ1-5, with D hard to call. Germline lookup yields CDR1 KGHSH and CDR2 LQKENI. Trimming took 2 bases from V and 7 from J, leaving 9 bases between them. There are 13 residues in the CDR3. This CDR3 reads CASSPGEVQPQHF. CDR3 DNA sequence: TGTGCCAGCTCACCAGGGGAGGTCCAGCCCCAGCATTTT.

The rearrangement uses TRBV18 and TRBJ1-2; 7 bases are a match to TRBD1. The CDR3 extends over 13 amino acids. V gave up 3 bases and J gave up 2 bases; unmatched junction bases: 0. CDR1 and CDR2 (germline): KGHSH, LQKENI. The CDR3 bases are TGTGCCAGCTCACCGGACAGGAACTATGGCTACACCTTC. It is translated as CASSPDRNYGYTF.

This clone was detected once. This sequence joins TRBV30 and TRBJ2-5; the D is unclear. The CDR3 has 13 amino acids. With 5 bases removed from V and 5 bases from J, the gap between germline ends came to 15 bases. CDR1 GTSNPN and CDR2 SVGIG come from the germline V gene (reference sequence). The CDR3 loop reads CAWGIGYGETQYF. DNA for the CDR3: TGTGCCTGGGGGATAGGGTACGGGGAGACCCAGTACTTC.

The CDR3 region is CASSLAGVTNEKLFF. As DNA, the CDR3 is TGTGCCAGCAGTTTGGCAGGGGTTACTAATGAAAAACTGTTTTTT. The V gene is TRBV28, the J gene TRBJ1-4; D is perhaps TRBD1 (6 bases). The V gene lost 3 bases and the J gene lost 2 bases, with 10 bases spanning the gap. The germline CDR1 and CDR2 sequences are MDHEN and SYDVKM. The CDR3 extends over 15 amino acids.

The chain uses TRBV19 and TRBJ2-6; no definite D call. The CDR3 has 13 residues. V was cut by 6 bases and J by 0 bases, with 3 bases left in between. The germline CDR1 and CDR2 sequences are LNHDA and SQIVND (reference sequence). The CDR3 spells CASRHSGANVLTF. The CDR3 region has the DNA TGTGCCAGTAGACACTCTGGGGCCAACGTCCTGACTTTC. Full variable domain (rest looked up from reference TRBV19 and TRBJ2-6): DGGITQSPKYLFRKEGQNVTLSCEQNLNHDAMYWYRQDPGQGLRLIYYSQIVNDFQKGDIAEGYSVSREKKESFPLTVTSAQKNPTAFYLCASRHSGANVLTFGAGSRLTVL.

The V call is TRBV7-9, the J call TRBJ2-2; D is tentatively TRBD1 or TRBD2 (5 bases each). Germline lookup yields CDR1 SEHNR and CDR2 FQNEAQ (reference sequence). The CDR3 runs to 14 residues. V was trimmed by 1 base and J by 7 bases, leaving 10 bases between them. The DNA of the CDR3 is TGTGCCAGCAGCTTAGAAGCGAGGGGCGGGGAGCTGTTTTTT. The encoded protein is CASSLEARGGELFF. Combining the CDR3 with reference TRBV7-9 and TRBJ2-2 gives the whole variable domain DTGVSQNPRHKITKRGQNVTFRCDPISEHNRLYWYRQTLGQGPEFLTYFQNEAQLEKSRLLSDRFSAERPKGSFSTLEIQRTEQGDSAMYLCASSLEARGGELFFGEGSRLTVL.

This clone has more than one count but fewer than ten. The genes are TRBV7-3 and TRBJ2-2; no clear D. The V gene lost 4 bases and the J gene lost 0 bases, with 3 bases spanning the gap. The CDR3 sequence is 13 residues long. Germline V lookup: CDR1 SGHTA, CDR2 FQGTGA. The CDR3 loop is CASSSTNTGELFF. The CDR3 nucleotides are TGTGCCAGCAGCTCGACGAACACCGGGGAGCTGTTTTTT. Looking up the rest from reference TRBV7-3 and TRBJ2-2 gives the full variable domain: GAGVSQTPSNKVTEKGKYVELRCDPISGHTALYWYRQSLGQGPEFLIYFQGTGAADDSGLPNDRFFAVRPEGSVSTLKIQRTERGDSAVYLCASSSTNTGELFFGEGSRLTVL.

This rearrangement joins TRBV9 to TRBJ2-3, with D unclear. The CDR3 is 14 residues long. V was clipped by 0 bases and J by 1 base, with 6 bases between them. Germline V lookup: CDR1 SGDLS, CDR2 YYNGEE. In DNA form, the CDR3 reads TGTGCCAGCAGCGTAGCTTACGGCACAGATACGCAGTATTTT. Amino acids: CASSVAYGTDTQYF.

This chain uses TRBV29-1 with TRBJ2-1; D perhaps matches TRBD2 (6 bases). Per the germline V gene, CDR1 is SQVTM and CDR2 is ANQGSEA. CDR3 length: 15 amino acids. V was cut by 4 bases and J by 0 bases, with 13 bases left in between. The CDR3 nucleotides are TGCAGCGTTGTAGGCGGGGAGAACTCCTACAATGAGCAGTTCTTC. Amino acids: CSVVGGENSYNEQFF.

The genes are TRBV25-1 and TRBJ1-6; maybe TRBD1 (5 bases). The CDR3 is 11 residues long. The germline V gene encodes CDR1 MGHDK and CDR2 SYGVNS. V was cut by 7 bases and J by 9 bases, with 7 bases left in between. This chain's CDR3 is CASTGGSPLHF. Written as DNA, the CDR3 is TGTGCCAGCACGGGGGGTTCACCCCTCCACTTT.

V and J are TRBV3-1 (or the pseudogene TRBV3-2) and TRBJ1-1; D possibly corresponds to TRBD1 (6 bases). This CDR3 has 13 amino acids. The V end lost 7 bases, the J end lost 3 bases, and 12 bases lay between the germline ends. Germline CDR1 is LGHDT and CDR2 is YNNKEL (reference sequence). The CDR3 region is CASTDRSYTEAFF. Written as DNA, the CDR3 is TGTGCCAGCACGGACAGATCCTACACTGAAGCTTTCTTT.

The V gene is TRBV28, the J gene TRBJ1-5; weak D call: TRBD1 (5 bases). The CDR3 has 15 amino acids. The germline V and J ends were trimmed by 6 bases and 0 bases, with 12 bases remaining between them. Per the germline V gene, CDR1 is MDHEN and CDR2 is SYDVKM. Written as DNA, the CDR3 is TGTGCCAGCAGCCCCGGGGCCCATAGCAATCAGCCCCAGCATTTT. As protein: CASSPGAHSNQPQHF.

The chain carries TRBV9 and TRBJ2-3, with 8 positions matching TRBD2. This CDR3 spans 16 amino acids. Trimming at V came to 0 bases and at J to 2 bases, leaving 5 bases not matched to a gene. Germline V gene lookup returns CDR1 SGDLS and CDR2 YYNGEE. The CDR3 DNA reads TGTGCCAGCAGCGTAGGTCTAGCGGGTACCACAGATACGCAGTATTTT. Protein sequence: CASSVGLAGTTDTQYF.

This sequence joins TRBV2 and TRBJ2-1; D might be TRBD1 or TRBD2, each matching 5 bases. The germline V gene has CDR1 SNHLY and CDR2 FYNNEI. V lost 8 bases and J lost 5, with 22 bases in between. The CDR3 has 16 amino acids. The CDR3: CASGNRGPTAHNEQFF. CDR3 in DNA: TGTGCCAGCGGAAACCGGGGACCTACGGCGCACAATGAGCAGTTCTTC.